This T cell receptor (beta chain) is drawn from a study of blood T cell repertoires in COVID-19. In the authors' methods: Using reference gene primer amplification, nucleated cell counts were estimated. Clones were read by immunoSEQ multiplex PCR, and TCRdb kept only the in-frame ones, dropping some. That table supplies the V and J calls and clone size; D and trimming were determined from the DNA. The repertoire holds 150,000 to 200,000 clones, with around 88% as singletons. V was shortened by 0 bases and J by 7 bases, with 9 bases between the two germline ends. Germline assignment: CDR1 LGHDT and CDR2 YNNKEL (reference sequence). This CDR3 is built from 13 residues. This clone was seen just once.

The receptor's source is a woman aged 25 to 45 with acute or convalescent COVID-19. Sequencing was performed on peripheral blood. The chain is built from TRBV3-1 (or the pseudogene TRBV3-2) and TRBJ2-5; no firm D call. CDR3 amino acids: CASSQDTGGTQYF. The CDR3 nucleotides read TGTGCCAGCAGCCAAGATACTGGTGGGACCCAGTACTTC.